This T cell receptor beta chain comes out of a study of T cells after posttransplantation cyclophosphamide. Assay: immunoSEQ multiplex PCR; the TCRdb copy retains only in-frame clones and omits some. This sample has about 5,400 clones, each found more than once. Treatment was busulfan-fludarabine conditioning, a marrow graft, and cyclophosphamide on days +3 and +4. Study-wide findings and caveats: Blood and skin or GI T cell repertoires showed limited TRB overlap.

This clone was seen at least ten times. The target antigen is unknown. Germline CDR1 reads SEHNR; CDR2 reads FQNEAQ (reference sequence). The CDR3 sequence is 16 residues long. The trim removed 3 bases at V and 2 bases at J, leaving 5 bases unmatched. The sample consisted of PBMCs, taken after allogeneic stem cell transplant with posttransplant cyclophosphamide. This clonotype originated in a female patient in her 30s who received an allogeneic stem cell transplant from an unrelated donor, was CMV-positive, and had acute and chronic GVHD. The graft donor may have contributed some T cells. The J gene is TRBJ2-3, the V gene TRBV7-9, with 10 bases fitting TRBD1. The CDR3 DNA sequence: TGTGCCAGCAGCTTTCCGGGACAGGGGTCCACAGATACGCAGTATTTT. This gives the protein CASSFPGQGSTDTQYF.